This T cell receptor (beta chain) was retrieved from a study of control samples from healthy donors and cancer patients. The data were produced by immunoSEQ multiplex PCR, yet TCRdb's version contains in-frame clones alone and is incomplete. The repertoire includes 120,000 to 150,000 clones, 80% to 95% of them detected once, and about 11% sits in the top ten. Germline V gene lookup returns CDR1 SEHNR and CDR2 FQNEAQ (reference sequence). This CDR3 has 15 residues. Between the trimmed V and J ends, which lost 1 base and 6 bases, there was a span of 16 bases. This TCR derives from a man aged 25-40 years in good health. The source material was blood. This chain uses TRBV7-9 with TRBJ2-7; no definite D call. The CDR3 DNA follows: TGTGCCAGCAGCTTAGAAGGTATAGTCCTCTCCGAGCAGTACTTC. Protein sequence: CASSLEGIVLSEQYF.